The next 8 T cell receptor beta chains were all read from a single sample in a study of cytomegalovirus exposure and HLA in healthy donors. This PCR relied on a set of 60 Vbeta primers and 13 Jbeta primers. Measured with immunoSEQ multiplex PCR; TCRdb has only the in-frame clones, and not every one. The sample contains 100,000 to 120,000 clones, around 77% of which appear only once. Sequencing used PBMCs. These receptors were taken from a woman in her 30s in good health and CMV-seropositive.

This chain joins TRBV6-5 and TRBJ1-5; TRBD1 is a possible D gene (6 bases). Germline V gene data show CDR1 as MNHEY and CDR2 as SVGAGI. CDR3 length: 13 residues. The V gene lost 6 bases and the J gene lost 3 bases, with 9 bases spanning the gap. CDR3 nucleotides: TGTGCCAGCAGGAGGACAGACAATCAGCCCCAGCATTTT. It translates to CASRRTDNQPQHF.

The chain recombines TRBV6-4 with TRBJ2-7; D might be TRBD2 (6 bases). Trimming took off 0 bases at V and 3 bases at J, with 27 bases between the two ends. Germline V gives CDR1 MRHNA, CDR2 SNTAGT. The CDR3 runs to 20 residues. The DNA of the CDR3 is TGTGCCAGCAGTGACTCGGAGAAGGGGACTCCACACCCGATGGGCTACGAGCAGTACTTC. Translation gives CASSDSEKGTPHPMGYEQYF.

The genes are TRBV6-1 and TRBJ1-5; D not certain. The V and J ends lost 1 base and 2 bases respectively, with 6 bases between them. The CDR3 covers 14 residues. Germline V gene lookup returns CDR1 MNHNS and CDR2 SASEGT. The CDR3: CASSEVFGNQPQHF. The DNA of the CDR3 is TGTGCCAGCAGTGAAGTATTTGGCAATCAGCCCCAGCATTTT.

J is TRBJ1-3 and V is TRBV11-2; possible D gene TRBD1, 6 bases. This CDR3 comprises 14 residues. CDR1 SGHAT and CDR2 FQNNGV come from the germline V gene. The V end was cut by 6 bases, the J end by 1 base, with 10 bases between. CDR3 in DNA: TGTGCCAGCAGGCCTACAGGGTCTGGAAACACCATATATTTT. Translated: CASRPTGSGNTIYF.

This chain joins TRBV7-3 and TRBJ1-1, with a weak D call TRBD1 (6 bases). Looked up from germline, CDR1 is SGHTA and CDR2 is FQGTGA. The CDR3 is made up of 17 amino acids. With 3 bases removed from V and 3 bases from J, the gap between germline ends came to 20 bases. CDR3 amino acids: CASSFQGSRGRYTEAFF. DNA of the CDR3: TGTGCCAGCAGCTTTCAGGGGTCAAGGGGCCGCTACACTGAAGCTTTCTTT. Using reference TRBV7-3 and TRBJ1-1 for the parts outside the CDR3, the full variable domain is GAGVSQTPSNKVTEKGKYVELRCDPISGHTALYWYRQSLGQGPEFLIYFQGTGAADDSGLPNDRFFAVRPEGSVSTLKIQRTERGDSAVYLCASSFQGSRGRYTEAFFGQGTRLTVV.

V usage is TRBV5-1 and J usage is TRBJ2-1; D is unclear. Germline-derived CDR1 and CDR2 are SGHRS and YFSETQ. This CDR3 has 15 residues. V lost 1 base, J lost 0 bases, and 8 bases lay in between. The DNA of the CDR3 is TGCGCCAGCAGCTTGAGCGCGAACTCCTACAATGAGCAGTTCTTC. Its protein is CASSLSANSYNEQFF.

V gene TRBV21-1 combines with J gene TRBJ2-5; TRBD1 is the table's D call and was not checked against the DNA. TRBV21-1 is given as a pseudogene. The CDR3 consists of 16 residues. The CDR3 here is CASSKGGTGLQETQYF. The CDR3 DNA is TGTGCCAGCAGCAAAGGGGGGACAGGGCTCCAAGAGACCCAGTACTTC.

The genes are TRBV2 and TRBJ2-2; D is possibly TRBD1 (6 bases). Trimming removed 11 bases from V and 2 bases from J, with 21 bases in between. The CDR3 is 16 amino acids. Germline CDR1 SNHLY, CDR2 FYNNEI. CDR3 residues: CACTNRDPFNTGELFF. The DNA for the CDR3 is TGTGCCTGCACGAACAGGGATCCATTCAACACCGGGGAGCTGTTTTTT.